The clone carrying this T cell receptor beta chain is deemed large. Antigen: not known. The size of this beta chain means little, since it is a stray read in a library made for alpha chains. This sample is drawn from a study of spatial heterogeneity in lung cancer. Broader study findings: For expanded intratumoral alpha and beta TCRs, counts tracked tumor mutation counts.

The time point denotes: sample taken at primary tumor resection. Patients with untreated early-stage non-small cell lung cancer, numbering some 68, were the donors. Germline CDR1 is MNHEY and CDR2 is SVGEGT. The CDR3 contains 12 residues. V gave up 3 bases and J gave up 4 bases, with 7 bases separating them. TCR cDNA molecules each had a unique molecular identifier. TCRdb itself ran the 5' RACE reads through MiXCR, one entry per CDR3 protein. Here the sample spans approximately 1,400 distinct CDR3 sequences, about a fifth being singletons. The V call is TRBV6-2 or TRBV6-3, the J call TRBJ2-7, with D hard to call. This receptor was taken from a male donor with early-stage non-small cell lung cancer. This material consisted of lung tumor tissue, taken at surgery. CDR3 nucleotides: TGTGCCAGCAGTTATTGGGGATACGAGCAGTACTTC. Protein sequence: CASSYWGYEQYF.